The T cell receptor (beta chain) described here comes from a study of memory CD4+ T cells and cytomegalovirus serostatus. Whole-study results and caveats: Median bootstrapped AUC for CMV status was just under 0.97 originally, approximately 0.91 US-trained. Of 164 reported CMV TCRbeta sequences, 60 to 85 were found in memory CD4+ repertoires. Suggested: most of the CMV-linked TCR signature lies in CD4+ memory cells.

Single viable CD3+CD4+CD8-CD45RO+ cells were sorted as the memory CD4+ T cells. Trimming pared 6 bases from V and 4 bases from J, leaving 7 bases between. The length of the CDR3 is 11 residues. Germline assignment: CDR1 MDHEN and CDR2 SYDVKM. Sequencing was performed with immunoSEQ multiplex PCR; in TCRdb, only in-frame clones are kept and a portion is missing. The sample lists about 82,000 clones, 65% to 85% occurring once. Notes on this clone: Antigen specificity is unknown.

The sequencing input was memory CD4+ T cells from blood. This sequence originates from an adult in good health and CMV-seronegative. The chain is built from TRBV28 and TRBJ2-7; unclear D gene. This CDR3 is CASSPGYEQYF. Written as DNA, the CDR3 is TGTGCCAGCAGCCCCGGTTACGAGCAGTACTTC.